These 11 T cell receptor beta chains originate from one sample sequenced in a study of T cells after yellow fever vaccination. TCRdb re-analysed the 5' RACE reads in MiXCR, keeping a single row per CDR3 protein. The table shows 250,000 to 300,000 distinct CDR3 sequences, with 5.2% occurring only once. The starting material was CD4+ T cells sorted from PBMCs, obtained on the day of the yellow fever booster vaccination. The receptors originated from a young man who received the YFV17D yellow fever vaccine.

The genes are TRBV6-5 and TRBJ1-2, with D possibly being TRBD1 (5 bases). V was trimmed by 7 bases and J by 3 bases, leaving 12 bases between them. Germline values: CDR1 MNHEY, CDR2 SVGAGI. The CDR3 has 13 residues. CDR3 in DNA: TGTGCCAGCACCGAAGACAGCTACTATGGCTACACCTTC. As protein: CASTEDSYYGYTF.

This clonotype was seen a handful of times. This chain links TRBV18 with TRBJ1-3; no firm D call. The CDR3 is 15 amino acids. Trimming left V 0 bases short and J 4 bases short, with 10 bases between. The germline CDR1 and CDR2 sequences are KGHSH and LQKENI. Here the CDR3 reads CASSPPSQAGNTIYF. The DNA of the CDR3 is TGTGCCAGCTCACCACCGAGCCAGGCAGGAAACACCATATATTTT.

This clonotype was observed a handful of times. The gene calls are TRBV5-1 and TRBJ1-1, with D maybe TRBD1 (5 bases). V gave up 5 bases and J gave up 4 bases, with 9 bases separating them. Germline V CDR1 and CDR2: SGHRS, YFSETQ. The CDR3 consists of 12 residues. CDR3 sequence reads: CASRSGSTEAFF. CDR3 coding DNA: TGCGCCAGCAGGTCAGGGTCCACTGAAGCTTTCTTT.

V and J are TRBV18 and TRBJ2-5; D possibly corresponds to TRBD2 (5 bases). The CDR3 has 15 amino acids. The V end was cut by 3 bases, the J end by 2 bases, with 13 bases between. Per germline, CDR1 KGHSH and CDR2 LQKENI. CDR3 residues: CASSPGANPQETQYF. The CDR3, as DNA: TGTGCCAGCTCACCGGGAGCGAACCCGCAAGAGACCCAGTACTTC.

In this sample, this clonotype turned up many times. The V gene is TRBV12-3 or TRBV12-4, the J gene TRBJ2-7; 16 positions match TRBD2. This CDR3 comprises 19 residues. Trimming cost V 4 bases and J 0 bases; bases outside gene matches: 9. The CDR3 DNA reads TGTGCCAGCAGTTCTCCGGGACTAGCGGGGGGGGGATCCTCCTACGAGCAGTACTTC. It is translated as CASSSPGLAGGGSSYEQYF.

This chain connects TRBV7-2 to TRBJ2-2, with D uncertain. The CDR3 contains 14 residues. The germline gives CDR1 SGHTA, CDR2 FQGNSA. V was shortened by 2 bases and J by 4 bases, with 8 bases between the two germline ends. CDR3 protein: CASSLWATTGELFF. CDR3 nucleotides: TGTGCCAGCAGCTTATGGGCTACCACCGGGGAGCTGTTTTTT.

The rearrangement joins TRBV3-1 to TRBJ2-1, with 9 bases identical to TRBD2. CDR3 length equals 14 residues. Germline loops: CDR1 LGHDT, CDR2 YNNKEL (reference sequence). Trimming at V came to 5 bases and at J to 2 bases, leaving 1 base not matched to a gene. The CDR3 DNA follows: TGTGCCAGCAGCAAGCGGGGGGCCTACAATGAGCAGTTCTTC. Its protein product is CASSKRGAYNEQFF.

The CDR3 bases are TGTGCCAGCAGCAAAGTCGGGCTAGCGGGGAGCACAGATACGCAGTATTTT. This codes for CASSKVGLAGSTDTQYF. The chain combines TRBV21-1 with TRBJ2-3; the table's TRBD2 call for D was not verified on the DNA. TRBV21-1 constitutes a pseudogene. The CDR3 has 17 amino acids.

This clonotype was seen repeatedly, ten times or more. V gene TRBV7-9 combines with J gene TRBJ1-1; D remains ambiguous. This CDR3 is built from 16 residues. Per the germline V gene, CDR1 is SEHNR and CDR2 is FQNEAQ (reference sequence). The V end lost 1 base, the J end lost 11 bases, and 23 bases lay between the germline ends. The CDR3 loop reads CASSLGAPGGGRDAFF. The CDR3 region has the DNA TGTGCCAGCAGCTTAGGCGCGCCAGGCGGCGGGAGAGACGCTTTCTTT.

This clonotype was counted a few times. The V call is TRBV7-2, the J call TRBJ2-5; possibly TRBD1 for D (6 bases). CDR1 SGHTA and CDR2 FQGNSA come from the germline V gene. The CDR3 consists of 14 residues. Trimming left V 5 bases short and J 3 bases short, with 13 bases between. The CDR3 loop reads CASSPGQQKETQYF. The CDR3 DNA follows: TGTGCCAGCAGCCCCGGACAGCAGAAAGAGACCCAGTACTTC.

This clonotype was counted between two and nine times. The chain links TRBV20-1 to TRBJ1-4, with D possibly matching TRBD1 (5 bases). The V and J ends lost 4 bases and 7 bases respectively, with 10 bases between them. This CDR3 is built from 12 residues. From germline, CDR1 is DFQATT and CDR2 SNEGSKA (reference sequence). The CDR3 DNA reads as TGCAGTGCTAATCGGGGGAGTGAAAAACTGTTTTTT. Amino acid sequence: CSANRGSEKLFF.